The rows below give T cell receptor beta chains drawn from one sample of a study of CD8 T cells in ankylosing spondylitis. MiXCR, run by TCRdb on the 5' RACE reads, gives a single entry per CDR3 protein. The sample has about 220,000 distinct CDR3 sequences, 25% to 30% seen once. Source material: blood, either unsorted or a sorted T cell fraction (not recorded which). The receptors derive from a male donor with ankylosing spondylitis or in good health (not recorded which). Each CDR3 is given with its conserved first and last residue. Only some rows state a clone size, as once, few, many or a class for expanded clones.

cdr3_length,v_call,clone_size,cdr3_aa
15,TRBV6-5,NA,CASSYGAAGNNEQFF
16,TRBV29-1,many,CSVMGFDRGFNQPQHF
16,TRBV5-1,few,CASSSDTQEINEKLFF
15,TRBV12-3/TRBV12-4,many,CASSFSGRAPNEQFF
15,TRBV14,many,CASSQVPGPNEKLFF
14,TRBV29-1,NA,CSVVHGGARNEQFF
14,TRBV18,NA,CASSRYGISYEQYF
13,TRBV5-1,NA,CASSSGAKETQYF
16,TRBV24-1,many,CATSVPGTGGPYEQYF
15,TRBV20-1,many,CSASRTGGNSYEQYF
15,TRBV12-3/TRBV12-4,NA,CASSSGTRNTGELFF
15,TRBV5-1,NA,CASSFAAGPTDTQYF
13,TRBV7-2,few,CASTPRGPYEQYF
13,TRBV20-1,NA,CSARRSGGREQYF
14,TRBV27,many,CASKASRNTGELFF
14,TRBV28,few,CASSLSDRPYGYTF
16,TRBV6-5,NA,CASSYFGAGGTYEQYF
14,TRBV10-3,many,CAISPDRPNYEQYF
11,TRBV12-3/TRBV12-4,many,CASSLDSEQFF
14,TRBV5-5,NA,CASSLRRAQETQYF
15,TRBV6-5,many,CASSYSAGTEETQYF
18,TRBV20-1,NA,CSAISAAGGGFSSYEQYF
14,TRBV6-1,many,CASRMGGASQPQHF
15,TRBV20-1,many,CSARMSREGPYEQYF
13,TRBV20-1,many,CSARDLEGSPLHF
15,TRBV5-6,many,CASSEGLAGVETQYF
18,TRBV2,many,CASRSGTSGLVVGGKQFF
15,TRBV5-1,many,CASSTTGEGTDTQYF
14,TRBV5-6,many,CASSLAVGSLEQYF
16,TRBV7-2,few,CASSFVLAGGTNEQFF
15,TRBV5-1,many,CASSLSSGNTGELFF
14,TRBV27,NA,CASSLGQNNSPLHF
15,TRBV5-1,NA,CASSLDGGGGNEQFF
19,TRBV5-1,many,CASSLNPGTSGRAYNEQFF
10,TRBV20-1,NA,CSPMADTQYF
16,TRBV29-1,few,CSVVQLDGPQIDEQYF
18,TRBV20-1,NA,CSASSRESSGRAKNIQYF
14,TRBV12-3/TRBV12-4,once,CASSLGTGSDTQYF
13,TRBV20-1,once,CSAQRTSQETQYF
13,TRBV29-1,many,CSVGQGLNTEAFF
14,TRBV6-5,NA,CASSSAPMGYGYTF
13,TRBV29-1,NA,CSEGQGGLQPQHF
14,TRBV5-5,NA,CASSFSHSVYEQYF
15,TRBV12-3/TRBV12-4,NA,CASRTGGQAYNEQFF
16,TRBV5-1,many,CASSLGPAGNTGELFF
15,TRBV4-2,many,CASSQDRAVTGELFF
14,TRBV9,many,CASSVGGSGGYQYF
15,TRBV5-1,NA,CASSFGLAGEGEQYF
9,TRBV29-1,many,CSVEDTQYF
18,TRBV5-1,NA,CASSFIGPGTGVGTEAFF
17,TRBV6-1,few,CASIPKAGRTGFGEQYF
12,TRBV20-1,many,CSARIEVYEQYF
14,TRBV6-1,few,CASTRTGGAAEAFF
14,TRBV6-1,NA,CASGYRTGAYEQYF
15,TRBV7-2,NA,CASSPGDRLSSPLHF
15,TRBV7-2,NA,CASSARGRAVDTQYF
14,TRBV6-2/TRBV6-3,many,CASRSSGRGDEQYF